Listed here are 15 T cell receptor beta chains from one sample, sequenced in a study of T cell responses to AZD1222 COVID-19 vaccine. The protocol was immunoSEQ multiplex PCR, while the TCRdb copy is restricted to in-frame clones and leaves out a portion. This table has approximately 100,000 clones, around 90% appearing once. The starting material was peripheral blood, obtained on day 0 of AZD1222 vaccination. These receptors were collected from an adult in good health.

The chain carries TRBV11-2 and TRBJ2-7; D is uncertain. Germline V gene lookup returns CDR1 SGHAT and CDR2 FQNNGV. The ends were cut back, 2 bases at V and 2 bases at J, with 10 bases in the middle. This CDR3 region has 14 residues. The CDR3 is CASSLLGQTYEQYF. CDR3 sequence (DNA): TGTGCCAGCAGCTTACTTGGGCAGACCTACGAGCAGTACTTC. The whole variable domain, remainder taken from reference TRBV11-2 and TRBJ2-7, is EAGVAQSPRYKIIEKRQSVAFWCNPISGHATLYWYQQILGQGPKLLIQFQNNGVVDDSQLPKDRFSAERLKGVDSTLKIQPAKLEDSAVYLCASSLLGQTYEQYFGPGTRLTVT.

The chain joins TRBV5-5 to TRBJ1-6; 10 bases line up with TRBD1. In germline, CDR1 is SGHKS, CDR2 YYEKEE (reference sequence). The V gene end was trimmed by 0 bases and the J gene end by 7 bases; junction bases not matched to a gene: 1. The CDR3 runs to 15 residues. CDR3 amino acids: CASSLEGQGNSPLHF. The CDR3 DNA sequence: TGTGCCAGCAGCTTGGAGGGACAGGGGAATTCACCCCTCCACTTT.

The rearrangement links TRBV6-5 to TRBJ1-5, with a possible D match to TRBD1 (5 bases). Germline V gene lookup returns CDR1 MNHEY and CDR2 SVGAGI. The CDR3 has 14 amino acids. V gave up 6 bases and J gave up 0 bases, with 9 bases separating them. Written as DNA, the CDR3 is TGTGCCAGCAGGGGACTTTATAGCAATCAGCCCCAGCATTTT. This codes for CASRGLYSNQPQHF.

J is TRBJ1-1 and V is TRBV5-6; TRBD1 is a possible D gene (6 bases). Trimming removed 6 bases at V and 5 bases at J, with 23 bases between. Germline lookup yields CDR1 SGHDT and CDR2 YYEEEE. This CDR3 has 16 amino acids. CDR3 protein: CASTPRGRGDLTEAFF. The CDR3, as DNA: TGTGCCAGCACCCCGAGGGGGAGGGGCGATTTGACTGAAGCTTTCTTT. The full variable domain, rest sourced from reference TRBV5-6 and TRBJ1-1, is DAGVTQSPTHLIKTRGQQVTLRCSPKSGHDTVSWYQQALGQGPQFIFQYYEEEERQRGNFPDRFSGHQFPNYSSELNVNALLLGDSALYLCASTPRGRGDLTEAFFGQGTRLTVV.

This rearrangement joins TRBV29-1 to TRBJ2-3; 10 bases agree with TRBD2. V lost 3 bases to trimming and J lost 7 bases; unmatched junction nucleotides: 10. Looked up from germline, CDR1 is SQVTM and CDR2 is ANQGSEA. This CDR3 spans 15 amino acids. CDR3 bases: TGCAGCGTTGATGGTGCCAGCGGGGGGGCGTATACGCAGTATTTT. It specifies CSVDGASGGAYTQYF.

V and J are TRBV5-1 and TRBJ2-1; 9 bases agree with TRBD2. Germline assignment: CDR1 SGHRS and CDR2 YFSETQ. Germline trimming cut 3 bases from V and 7 bases from J; bases unmatched to any gene: 8. The CDR3 spans 15 residues. CDR3 in DNA: TGCGCCAGCAGCTATGCGGGGGGGCCTGGAAATGAGCAGTTCTTC. It is translated as CASSYAGGPGNEQFF. The variable domain in full, completed from reference TRBV5-1 and TRBJ2-1, reads KAGVTQTPRYLIKTRGQQVTLSCSPISGHRSVSWYQQTPGQGLQFLFEYFSETQRNKGNFPGRFSGRQFSNSRSEMNVSTLELGDSALYLCASSYAGGPGNEQFFGPGTRLTVL.

The V call is TRBV5-1, the J call TRBJ1-1; a weak D match, TRBD1 (6 bases). V gave up 0 bases and J gave up 4 bases, with 13 bases separating them. The germline gives CDR1 SGHRS, CDR2 YFSETQ. This CDR3 region has 15 residues. For the CDR3, the DNA is TGCGCCAGCAGCTTGGTGGGAGGGGGTGGCACTGAAGCTTTCTTT. It yields the protein CASSLVGGGGTEAFF.

Judged by abundance, this clone is medium-sized. The V gene is TRBV3-1 (or the pseudogene TRBV3-2), the J gene TRBJ2-2, with 7 bases matching TRBD2. Germline loops: CDR1 LGHDT, CDR2 YNNKEL (reference sequence). This CDR3 is built from 15 residues. V shed 4 bases, J shed 7 bases, and the junction held 9 bases outside the gene matches. CDR3 DNA: TGTGCCAGCAGCCGCTTTGGGGGGGGAATCGGGGAGCTGTTTTTT. This codes for CASSRFGGGIGELFF.

The genes are TRBV2 and TRBJ1-3; TRBD1 matches at 7 bases. Germline assignment: CDR1 SNHLY and CDR2 FYNNEI. J was trimmed by 2 bases and V by 5 bases; bases with no gene match: 6. This CDR3 is built from 15 residues. The CDR3, as DNA: TGTGCCAGCAGTCAGACAGGGCCCCCTGGAAACACCATATATTTT. Translating it yields CASSQTGPPGNTIYF. The variable domain in full, completed from reference TRBV2 and TRBJ1-3, reads EPEVTQTPSHQVTQMGQEVILRCVPISNHLYFYWYRQILGQKVEFLVSFYNNEISEKSEIFDDQFSVERPDGSNFTLKIRSTKLEDSAMYFCASSQTGPPGNTIYFGEGSWLTVV.

The chain employs TRBV5-8 and TRBJ2-7; weak D call: TRBD1 (5 bases). The CDR3 has 13 residues. The germline gives CDR1 SGHTS, CDR2 YDEGEE. The V end lost 8 bases, the J end lost 5 bases, and 17 bases lay between the germline ends. The CDR3 loop is CASVMLGRDEQYF. Written as DNA, the CDR3 is TGTGCCAGTGTCATGCTAGGCAGGGACGAGCAGTACTTC.

This chain connects TRBV29-1 to TRBJ2-1; 16 bases align to TRBD2. The CDR3 sequence is 18 residues long. V shed 0 bases, J shed 7 bases, and the junction held 9 bases outside the gene matches. The V gene's germline CDR1 is SQVTM and CDR2 ANQGSEA. CDR3 nucleotide sequence: TGCAGCGTTGAAGATGGGACTAGCGGGGGGGCCGTTATAAATGAGCAGTTCTTC. Amino acid sequence: CSVEDGTSGGAVINEQFF.

The chain recombines TRBV5-1 with TRBJ2-7, with D tentatively TRBD1 (6 bases). The germline gives CDR1 SGHRS, CDR2 YFSETQ. The V end was cut by 0 bases, the J end by 2 bases, with 12 bases between. The CDR3 sequence is 15 residues long. The CDR3 bases are TGCGCCAGCAGCTTGGTATCAGGGGTGCCCTACGAGCAGTACTTC. Protein sequence: CASSLVSGVPYEQYF.

This chain joins TRBV3-1 (or the pseudogene TRBV3-2) and TRBJ1-2, with D tentatively TRBD1 (5 bases). Trimming shortened V by 5 bases and J by 8 bases, and 24 bases separated the two germline ends. The CDR3 loop spans 16 amino acids. Germline CDR1 is LGHDT and CDR2 is YNNKEL (reference sequence). The CDR3 spells CASSSQVPVVLGGYTF. As DNA, the CDR3 is TGTGCCAGCAGCTCACAGGTCCCCGTAGTTCTAGGGGGCTACACCTTC.

This rearrangement joins TRBV19 to TRBJ1-6; possible D gene TRBD1, 5 bases. V gave up 1 base and J gave up 10 bases, with 8 bases separating them. Germline V gives CDR1 LNHDA, CDR2 SQIVND (reference sequence). CDR3 length: 13 residues. The CDR3, as DNA: TGTGCCAGTAGTATAGGGGGGTACTCACCCCTCCACTTT. Protein product: CASSIGGYSPLHF.

The chain recombines TRBV12-5 with TRBJ1-1; no reliable D call. This CDR3 has 13 amino acids. The V end lost 4 bases, the J end lost 0 bases, and 6 bases lay between the germline ends. Germline V lookup: CDR1 LGHNT, CDR2 FRNRAP. The CDR3 sequence is CASGYSLNTEAFF. CDR3 nucleotide sequence: TGTGCTAGTGGTTACTCATTGAACACTGAAGCTTTCTTT.